These 13 T cell receptor beta chains share one sample of origin, sequenced in a study of shared clonotypes between healthy human individuals. Profiled with immunoSEQ multiplex PCR; TCRdb holds only in-frame clones, not every one. The sample gives approximately 2.3 million clones, approximately 95% of which show up once; about 0.37% is in the top ten. The sample comprised naive CD4+ T cells from PBMCs. Subset reported: CD45RA+ positively selected. The receptors were gathered from a man aged 18 to 29 in good health. Some clones in this sample may be carry-over from other donors' samples.

Notes on this clone: This sample also contains other DNA sequences that code for the same CDR3. V gene TRBV5-1 combines with J gene TRBJ1-2; D call uncertain. The CDR3 extends over 14 amino acids. Germline CDR1 SGHRS, CDR2 YFSETQ. Trimming took 0 bases from V and 2 from J, leaving 8 bases between them. The CDR3 DNA sequence: TGCGCCAGCAGCTTGGGGGTAGGGAACTATGGCTACACCTTC. Amino acid sequence: CASSLGVGNYGYTF.

The chain couples TRBV2 to TRBJ2-1; 13 bases fit TRBD2. The CDR3 has 15 amino acids. Germline loops: CDR1 SNHLY, CDR2 FYNNEI. Trimming took 5 bases from V and 9 from J; bases not matched to a gene: 7. The CDR3 DNA reads as TGTGCCAGCAGTTTCGGACTAGCGGGAGTGGGTGAGCAGTTCTTC. Amino acids: CASSFGLAGVGEQFF.

V is TRBV5-8 and J is TRBJ1-2; 7 bases fit TRBD1. Germline-derived CDR1 and CDR2 are SGHTS and YDEGEE. CDR3 length: 13 residues. The J segment lost 2 bases and the V segment lost 4 bases, leaving 2 bases of the junction unmatched. DNA of the CDR3: TGTGCCAGCAGCCGGGACAGAAACTATGGCTACACCTTC. It translates to CASSRDRNYGYTF.

About this clone itself: The sample carries other DNA sequences with the same CDR3. This chain joins TRBV2 and TRBJ1-3, with D maybe TRBD1 (5 bases). Germline V gene sequence: CDR1 SNHLY, CDR2 FYNNEI. Trimming stripped 2 bases from V and 0 bases from J, with 8 bases between. This CDR3 is 15 amino acids long. CDR3 amino acids: CASSEQGASGNTIYF. Written as DNA, the CDR3 is TGTGCCAGCAGTGAACAGGGAGCCTCTGGAAACACCATATATTTT.

Only one count was recorded for this clone. This chain links TRBV6-5 with TRBJ2-7; the D is unclear. In germline, CDR1 is MNHEY, CDR2 SVGAGI. CDR3 size: 15 residues. Trimming took off 1 base at V and 0 bases at J, with 10 bases between the two ends. The CDR3 loop reads CASSYLRGSSYEQYF. The DNA of the CDR3 is TGTGCCAGCAGTTACTTGCGAGGAAGCTCCTACGAGCAGTACTTC.

CDR3 protein: CASSLQSDRISGYTF. The CDR3 bases are TGTGCCAGCAGCTTACAATCGGACAGGATTTCTGGCTACACCTTC. V gene TRBV7-9 combines with J gene TRBJ1-2; 7 nucleotides line up with TRBD1. The J segment lost 7 bases and the V segment lost 2 bases, leaving 10 bases of the junction unmatched. Germline V gene sequence: CDR1 SEHNR, CDR2 FQNEAQ (reference sequence). The CDR3 runs to 15 residues.

On this clone itself: Its ends do not fully match the called genes, so a read error is possible. The rearrangement joins TRBV6-4 to TRBJ2-1, with a weak D call TRBD2 (5 bases). The CDR3 spans 13 residues. CDR1 and CDR2 from the germline V gene are MRHNA and SNTAGT. CDR3 residues: CASSHSDGLEQFF. CDR3 DNA sequence: TGTGCCAGCAGTCACTCGGACGGACTCGAGCAGTTCTTC.

V and J are TRBV10-3 and TRBJ2-7; 8 bases align to TRBD1. This CDR3 comprises 14 residues. V gave up 8 bases and J gave up 6 bases; unmatched junction bases: 12. CDR1 and CDR2 from the germline V gene are ENHRY and SYGVKD. The CDR3 bases are TGTGCCATCCCGACAGGGGAAATTCGTCTCGAGCAGTACTTC. Protein: CAIPTGEIRLEQYF.

Points on this clone: This CDR3 is also generated by other DNA sequences in the sample. J is TRBJ2-1 and V is TRBV4-2, with 15 bases matching TRBD2. V shed 4 bases and J 4 bases; nucleotides not matched to a gene: 5. CDR1 and CDR2 from the germline V gene are LGHNA and YNFKEQ. CDR3 length: 17 amino acids. The DNA for the CDR3 is TGTGCCAGCAGCCTAGGACTAGCGGGAGGGTCGTACAATGAGCAGTTCTTC. Its protein product is CASSLGLAGGSYNEQFF.

J is TRBJ2-2 and V is TRBV19; D remains ambiguous. Germline CDR1 reads LNHDA; CDR2 reads SQIVND (reference sequence). V gave up 6 bases and J gave up 6 bases, with 14 bases separating them. The CDR3 loop spans 14 amino acids. The CDR3 bases are TGTGCCAGTAGCCGACGCTCTTTTCCCGGGGAGCTGTTTTTT. Translation: CASSRRSFPGELFF.

V usage is TRBV11-2 and J usage is TRBJ2-3; no clear D gene. Germline V gives CDR1 SGHAT, CDR2 FQNNGV. V lost 5 bases, J lost 2 bases, and 17 bases lay in between. The CDR3 extends over 16 amino acids. CDR3 loop: CASSLRTVQTTDTQYF. The CDR3 DNA reads as TGTGCCAGCAGCCTACGGACGGTCCAAACCACAGATACGCAGTATTTT.

The chain couples TRBV18 to TRBJ1-1; no clear D. Germline V gene data show CDR1 as KGHSH and CDR2 as LQKENI. The CDR3 length is 14 residues. The V end was cut by 3 bases, the J end by 4 bases, with 12 bases between. CDR3 sequence: CASSPAPSGTEAFF. The CDR3 DNA sequence: TGTGCCAGCTCACCGGCCCCCTCGGGCACTGAAGCTTTCTTT.

The rearrangement joins TRBV5-5 to TRBJ1-1; D is perhaps TRBD1 (6 bases). Germline assignment: CDR1 SGHKS and CDR2 YYEKEE (reference sequence). This CDR3 has 16 amino acids. V dropped 2 bases and J dropped 1 base, with 15 bases sitting between them. For the CDR3, the DNA is TGTGCCAGCAGCTTTCTCCCAGGACAGACGAACACTGAAGCTTTCTTT. This encodes CASSFLPGQTNTEAFF.